This T cell receptor beta chain emerged from a study of follicular helper T cells after annual influenza vaccination. The time point was: 2015-2016 season, 7 days after influenza vaccination. Adults received seasonal inactivated influenza vaccine, with sorted blood CD4 subsets sequenced before and after. Comments on this clone: Its target is not known.

Germline CDR1 MNHNY, CDR2 SVGAGI (reference sequence). CDR3 length: 14 amino acids. With V trimmed by 2 bases and J by 4 bases, 3 bases remained unmatched. Points from the study as a whole: Day 7 ICOS+CD38+ clones were most often found later in ICOS-CD38- cTfh cells. ICOS+CD38+ cTfh clonality tracked population frequency, and its change tracked circulating plasmablast change.

The table came from immunoSEQ multiplex PCR; TCRdb's copy has only in-frame clones and leaves some out. Of approximately 9,800 clones in the sample, 70% to 90% were seen once. This TCR was recovered from an adult who received the influenza vaccine. The material was CXCR5- memory CD4+ T cells sorted from blood, obtained 7 days after influenza vaccination. The chain links TRBV6-6 to TRBJ2-5; TRBD1 aligns across 8 bases. Here the CDR3 reads CASSYQGARETQYF. The CDR3 DNA follows: TGTGCCAGCAGTTACCAGGGGGCGCGAGAGACCCAGTACTTC.